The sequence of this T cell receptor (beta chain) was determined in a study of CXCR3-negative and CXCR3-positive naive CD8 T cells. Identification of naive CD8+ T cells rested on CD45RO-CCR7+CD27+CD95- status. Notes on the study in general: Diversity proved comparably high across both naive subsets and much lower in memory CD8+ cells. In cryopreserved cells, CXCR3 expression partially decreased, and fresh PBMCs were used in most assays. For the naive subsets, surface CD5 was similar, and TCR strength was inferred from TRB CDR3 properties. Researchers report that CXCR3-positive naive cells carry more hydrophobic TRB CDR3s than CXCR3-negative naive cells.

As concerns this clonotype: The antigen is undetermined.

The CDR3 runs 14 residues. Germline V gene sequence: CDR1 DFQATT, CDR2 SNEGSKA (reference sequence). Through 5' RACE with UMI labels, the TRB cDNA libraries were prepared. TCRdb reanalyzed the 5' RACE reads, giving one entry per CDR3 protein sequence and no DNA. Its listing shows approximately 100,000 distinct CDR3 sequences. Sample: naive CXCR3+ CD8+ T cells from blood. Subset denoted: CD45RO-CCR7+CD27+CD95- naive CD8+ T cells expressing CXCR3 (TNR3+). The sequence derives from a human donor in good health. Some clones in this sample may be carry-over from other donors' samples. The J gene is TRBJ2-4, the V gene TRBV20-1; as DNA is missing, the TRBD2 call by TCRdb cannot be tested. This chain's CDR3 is CSAPPLAPADIQYF.